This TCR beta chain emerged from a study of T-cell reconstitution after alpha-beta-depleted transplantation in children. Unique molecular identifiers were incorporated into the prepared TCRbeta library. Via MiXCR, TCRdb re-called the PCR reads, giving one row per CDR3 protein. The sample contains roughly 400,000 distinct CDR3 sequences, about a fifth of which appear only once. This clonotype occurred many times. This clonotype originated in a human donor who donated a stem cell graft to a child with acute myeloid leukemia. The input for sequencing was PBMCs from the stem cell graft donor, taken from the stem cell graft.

CDR3 bases: TGCAGTGCAATAGCTAATGAGCAGTTCTTC. Its protein product is CSAIANEQFF. The rearrangement uses TRBV20-1 and TRBJ2-1; D gene uncertain. Germline-derived CDR1 and CDR2 are DFQATT and SNEGSKA (reference sequence). Trimming took off 6 bases at V and 7 bases at J, with 7 bases between the two ends. There are 10 residues in the CDR3.